This TCR beta chain was found in a study of blood T cell repertoires in COVID-19. The wider study: The United States, Italy and Spain were the sources of the acute and convalescent COVID-19 samples. PBMCs, B-cell-depleted T cells, or T cells were the source of the cDNA or gDNA that made up the material.

Original processing methods: Amplified reference gene primers provided the basis for estimating nucleated cell counts. Generated by immunoSEQ multiplex PCR, the TCRdb table keeps only in-frame clones and is missing some. V and J calls and clone size are those listed in that table; D and trimming were worked out from the DNA. The top ten hold around 21% of the sample, which has 210,000 or so clones, roughly 84% seen once. Germline V gene data show CDR1 as SGHVS and CDR2 as FNYEAQ. The CDR3 runs to 16 residues. Trimming left V 1 base short and J 3 bases short, with 10 bases between. Sequences were obtained from peripheral blood. The sequence derives from a human donor in a cohort sampled during active COVID-19. This chain joins TRBV7-6 and TRBJ2-6; D possibly corresponds to TRBD1 (6 bases). CDR3 sequence (DNA): TGTGCCAGCAGCTTAGAGGGGGTTAGTGGGGCCAACGTCCTGACTTTC. Its protein is CASSLEGVSGANVLTF.